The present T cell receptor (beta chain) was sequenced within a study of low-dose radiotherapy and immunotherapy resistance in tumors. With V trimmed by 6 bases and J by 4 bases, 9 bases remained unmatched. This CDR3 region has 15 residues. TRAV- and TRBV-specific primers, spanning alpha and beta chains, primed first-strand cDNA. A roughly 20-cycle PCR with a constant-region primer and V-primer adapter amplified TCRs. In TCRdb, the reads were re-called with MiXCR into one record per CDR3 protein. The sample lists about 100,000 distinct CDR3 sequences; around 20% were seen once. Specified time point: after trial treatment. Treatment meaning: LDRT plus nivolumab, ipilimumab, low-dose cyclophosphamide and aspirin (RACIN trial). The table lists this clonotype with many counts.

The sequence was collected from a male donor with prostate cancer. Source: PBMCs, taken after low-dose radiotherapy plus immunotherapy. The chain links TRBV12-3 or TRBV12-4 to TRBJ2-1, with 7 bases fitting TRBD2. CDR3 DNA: TGTGCCAGCAGCCCCAGGAGCGGGGCTTACAATGAGCAGTTCTTC. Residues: CASSPRSGAYNEQFF.